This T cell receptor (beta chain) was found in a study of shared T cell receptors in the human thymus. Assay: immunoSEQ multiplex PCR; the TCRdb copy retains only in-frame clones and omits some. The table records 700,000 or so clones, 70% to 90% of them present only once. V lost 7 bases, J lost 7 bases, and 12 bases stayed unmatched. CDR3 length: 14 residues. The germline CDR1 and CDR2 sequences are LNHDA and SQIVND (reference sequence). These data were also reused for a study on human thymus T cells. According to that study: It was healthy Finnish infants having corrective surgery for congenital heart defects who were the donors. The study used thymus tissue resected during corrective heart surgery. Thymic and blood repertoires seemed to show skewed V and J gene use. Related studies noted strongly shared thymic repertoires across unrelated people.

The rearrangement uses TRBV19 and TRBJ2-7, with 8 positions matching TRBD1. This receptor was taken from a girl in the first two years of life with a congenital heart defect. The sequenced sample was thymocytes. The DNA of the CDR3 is TGTGCCAGTAACCGGACAGGGCCGGGGTCGGAGCAGTACTTC. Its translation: CASNRTGPGSEQYF.